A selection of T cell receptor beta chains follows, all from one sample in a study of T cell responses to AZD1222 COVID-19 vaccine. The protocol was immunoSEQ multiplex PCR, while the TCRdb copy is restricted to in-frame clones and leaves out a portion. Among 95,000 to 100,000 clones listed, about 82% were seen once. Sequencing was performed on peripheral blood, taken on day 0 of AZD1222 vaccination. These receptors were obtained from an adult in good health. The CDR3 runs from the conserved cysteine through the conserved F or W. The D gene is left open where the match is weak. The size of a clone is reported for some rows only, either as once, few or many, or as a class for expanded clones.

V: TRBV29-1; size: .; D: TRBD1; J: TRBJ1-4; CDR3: CSAGDREKLFF; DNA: TGCAGCGCCGGGGACAGAGAAAAACTGTTTTTT
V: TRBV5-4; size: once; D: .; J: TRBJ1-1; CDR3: CASSSQGNTEAFF; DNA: TGTGCCAGCAGCTCGCAGGGGAACACTGAAGCTTTCTTT
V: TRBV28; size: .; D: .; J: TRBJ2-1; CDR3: CASRFSGTGTSEQFF; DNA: TGTGCCAGCAGATTCTCGGGAACCGGGACAAGCGAGCAGTTCTTC
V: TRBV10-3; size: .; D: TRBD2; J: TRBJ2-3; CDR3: CAISVILAGEADTQYF; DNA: TGTGCCATCAGTGTGATACTAGCGGGAGAGGCAGATACGCAGTATTTT
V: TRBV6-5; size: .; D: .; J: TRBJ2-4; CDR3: CASSTAFRGVGIQYF; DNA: TGTGCCAGCAGTACAGCTTTTAGGGGAGTGGGCATTCAGTACTTC
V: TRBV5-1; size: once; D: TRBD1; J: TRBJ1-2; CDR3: CASSPEGGQAYGYTF; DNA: TGCGCCAGCAGCCCGGAAGGGGGACAGGCCTATGGCTACACCTTC
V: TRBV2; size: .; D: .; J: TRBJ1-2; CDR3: CASSEANYGYTF; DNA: TGTGCCAGCAGTGAAGCTAACTATGGCTACACCTTC
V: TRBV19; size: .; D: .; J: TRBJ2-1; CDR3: CASTGGLLYNEQFF; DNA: TGTGCCAGTACAGGGGGACTTCTCTACAATGAGCAGTTCTTC
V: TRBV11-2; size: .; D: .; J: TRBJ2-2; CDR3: CASSFPFGATGELFF; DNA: TGTGCCAGCAGCTTCCCATTTGGCGCGACCGGGGAGCTGTTTTTT
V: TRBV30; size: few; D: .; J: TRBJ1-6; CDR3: CAWSVFGGRGSPLHF; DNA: TGTGCCTGGAGTGTATTCGGTGGTCGGGGTTCACCCCTCCACTTT
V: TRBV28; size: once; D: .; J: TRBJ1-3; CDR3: CASSGERAYSGNTIYF; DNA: TGTGCCAGCAGTGGGGAAAGGGCCTACTCTGGAAACACCATATATTTT
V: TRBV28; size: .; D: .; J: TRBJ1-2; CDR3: CASSLVFGETYGYTF; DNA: TGTGCCAGCAGTTTAGTTTTCGGGGAAACCTATGGCTACACCTTC
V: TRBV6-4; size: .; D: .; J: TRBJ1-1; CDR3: CASNIRGGEKNTEAFF; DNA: TGTGCCAGCAACATACGGGGAGGGGAGAAGAACACTGAAGCTTTCTTT
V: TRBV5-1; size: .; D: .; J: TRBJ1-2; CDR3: CASSSGGADYGYTF; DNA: TGCGCCAGCAGCTCGGGGGGCGCAGACTATGGCTACACCTTC
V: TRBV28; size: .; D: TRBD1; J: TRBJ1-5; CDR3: CASSSVVRGHGNQPQHF; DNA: TGTGCCAGCAGTTCAGTGGTTAGGGGGCATGGCAATCAGCCCCAGCATTTT
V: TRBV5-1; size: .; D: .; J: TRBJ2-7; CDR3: CASSLARSAESSYEQYF; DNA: TGCGCCAGCAGCTTGGCCCGGTCCGCGGAGAGCTCCTACGAGCAGTACTTC
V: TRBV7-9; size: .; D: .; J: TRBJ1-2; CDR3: CASSPPDSYGYTF; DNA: TGTGCCAGCAGCCCCCCGGACAGCTATGGCTACACCTTC
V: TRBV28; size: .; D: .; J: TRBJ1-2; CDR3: CASSLGGETALGYTF; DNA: TGTGCCAGCAGTCTAGGGGGGGAGACAGCCCTCGGCTACACCTTC
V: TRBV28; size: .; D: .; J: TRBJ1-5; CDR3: CASSTLVSLSNQPQHF; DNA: TGTGCCAGCAGTACTTTAGTGAGTCTTAGCAATCAGCCCCAGCATTTT
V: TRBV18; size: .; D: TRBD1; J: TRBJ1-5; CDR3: CASSLAPGTGLNQPQHF; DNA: TGTGCCAGCTCACTCGCCCCTGGGACAGGGCTCAATCAGCCCCAGCATTTT
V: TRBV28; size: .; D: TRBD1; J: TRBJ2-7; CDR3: CASSFFPDRGYEQYF; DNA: TGTGCCAGCAGTTTTTTTCCGGACAGGGGCTACGAGCAGTACTTC
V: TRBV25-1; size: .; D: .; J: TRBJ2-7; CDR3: CASSESNPIYEQYF; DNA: TGTGCCAGCAGTGAATCCAACCCTATTTACGAGCAGTACTTC
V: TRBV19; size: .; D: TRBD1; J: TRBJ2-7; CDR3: CASSIGTGLSYEQYF; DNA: TGTGCCAGTAGTATAGGGACAGGGCTGTCCTACGAGCAGTACTTC
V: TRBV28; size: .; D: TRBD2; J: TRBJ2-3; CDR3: CASSSGLAGVRQYF; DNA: TGTGCCAGCTCATCGGGACTAGCGGGAGTACGGCAGTATTTT
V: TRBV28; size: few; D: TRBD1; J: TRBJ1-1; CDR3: CASRPGQGDTEAFF; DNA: TGTGCCAGCAGGCCAGGACAGGGGGACACTGAAGCTTTCTTT
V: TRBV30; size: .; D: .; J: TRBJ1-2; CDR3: CAWSVPPTRGYTF; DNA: TGTGCCTGGAGTGTACCCCCCACTAGGGGCTACACCTTC
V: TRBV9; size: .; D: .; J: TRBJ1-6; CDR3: CASSVEGSLAPLHF; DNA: TGTGCCAGCAGCGTAGAAGGGTCCCTCGCACCCCTCCACTTT
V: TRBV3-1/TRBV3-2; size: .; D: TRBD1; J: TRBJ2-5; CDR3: CASSQTDREETQYF; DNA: TGTGCCAGCAGCCAGACGGACAGGGAAGAGACCCAGTACTTC
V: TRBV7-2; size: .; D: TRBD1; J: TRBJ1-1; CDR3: CASSLELGQGVSFF; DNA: TGTGCCAGCAGCTTAGAGTTGGGACAGGGAGTATCTTTCTTT
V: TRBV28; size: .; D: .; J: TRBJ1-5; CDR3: CASSLLSGYQPQHF; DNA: TGTGCCAGCAGTTTACTATCAGGGTATCAGCCCCAGCATTTT
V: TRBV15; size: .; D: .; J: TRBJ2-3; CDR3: CATSRLQGSDTQYF; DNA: TGTGCCACCAGCAGACTTCAGGGTTCGGATACGCAGTATTTT
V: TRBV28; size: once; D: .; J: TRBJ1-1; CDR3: CASTASPMKAFF; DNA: TGTGCCAGCACCGCCAGCCCAATGAAAGCCTTCTTT
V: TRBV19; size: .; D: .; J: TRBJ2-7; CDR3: CASSIVFGRDYEQYF; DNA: TGTGCCAGTAGTATCGTGTTTGGCAGAGACTACGAGCAGTACTTC
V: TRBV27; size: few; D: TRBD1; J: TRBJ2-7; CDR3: CATHRGESSYEQYF; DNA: TGTGCCACCCACAGGGGGGAAAGCTCCTACGAGCAGTACTTC
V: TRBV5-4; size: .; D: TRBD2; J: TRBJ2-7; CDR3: CASSPGFLAGGPSSYEQYF; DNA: TGTGCCAGCAGCCCGGGCTTTCTAGCGGGAGGCCCCAGCTCCTACGAGCAGTACTTC
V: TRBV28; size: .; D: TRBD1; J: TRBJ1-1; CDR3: CASSLAGQLTNTEAFF; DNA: TGTGCCAGCAGTTTAGCGGGACAGCTTACGAACACTGAAGCTTTCTTT
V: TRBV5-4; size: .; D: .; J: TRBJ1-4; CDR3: CASSLGAGKLFF; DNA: TGTGCCAGCAGCTTGGGGGCTGGAAAACTGTTTTTT
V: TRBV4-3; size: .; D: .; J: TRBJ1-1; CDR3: CASSQDLGRVAFF; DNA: TGCGCCAGCAGCCAAGACCTAGGGAGGGTAGCTTTCTTT
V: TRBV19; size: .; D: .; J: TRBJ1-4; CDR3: CASSIPPTRRSEKLFF; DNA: TGTGCCAGTAGTATACCCCCCACCCGACGAAGTGAAAAACTGTTTTTT
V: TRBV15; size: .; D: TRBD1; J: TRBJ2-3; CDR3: CATSRARQGYTDTQYF; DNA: TGTGCCACCAGCAGAGCTAGACAGGGGTACACAGATACGCAGTATTTT
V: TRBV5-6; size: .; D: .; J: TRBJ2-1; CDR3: CASSLVASLGAYNEQFF; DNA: TGTGCCAGCAGCTTGGTCGCGAGTCTAGGGGCCTACAATGAGCAGTTCTTC
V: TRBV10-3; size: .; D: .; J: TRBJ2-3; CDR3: CAISESGPAAPDTQYF; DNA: TGTGCCATCAGTGAGTCGGGACCAGCGGCCCCAGATACGCAGTATTTT
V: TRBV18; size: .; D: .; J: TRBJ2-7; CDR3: CASSPAFSDEQYF; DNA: TGTGCCAGCTCACCCGCGTTCTCCGACGAGCAGTACTTC
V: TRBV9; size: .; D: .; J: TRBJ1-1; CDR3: CASSVVWADTEAFF; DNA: TGTGCCAGCAGCGTAGTATGGGCGGACACTGAAGCTTTCTTT
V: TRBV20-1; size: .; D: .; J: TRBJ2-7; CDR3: CSASDTYEQYF; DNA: TGCAGTGCTAGTGACACCTACGAGCAGTACTTC
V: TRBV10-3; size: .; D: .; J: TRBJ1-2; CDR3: CAIRPTDDYGYTF; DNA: TGTGCCATCAGACCGACAGATGACTATGGCTACACCTTC
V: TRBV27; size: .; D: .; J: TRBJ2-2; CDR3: CASQWGENTGELFF; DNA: TGTGCCAGCCAGTGGGGGGAAAACACCGGGGAGCTGTTTTTT
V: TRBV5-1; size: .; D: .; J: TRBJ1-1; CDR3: CASSFRGQNTEAFF; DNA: TGCGCCAGCAGCTTTCGGGGGCAGAACACTGAAGCTTTCTTT
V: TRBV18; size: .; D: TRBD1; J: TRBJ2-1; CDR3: CASSRGQNNEQFF; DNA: TGTGCCAGCTCAAGGGGACAGAACAATGAGCAGTTCTTC
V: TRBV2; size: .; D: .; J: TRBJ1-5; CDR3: CASSELGGLGQPQHF; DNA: TGTGCCAGCAGTGAGTTGGGGGGCTTAGGTCAGCCCCAGCATTTT
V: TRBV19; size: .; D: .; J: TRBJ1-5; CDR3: CASSPLVSNQPQHF; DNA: TGTGCCAGTAGTCCCTTGGTTAGCAATCAGCCCCAGCATTTT
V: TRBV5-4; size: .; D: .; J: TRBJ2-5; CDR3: CASSLRGPETQYF; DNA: TGTGCCAGCAGCTTGAGGGGTCCGGAGACCCAGTACTTC
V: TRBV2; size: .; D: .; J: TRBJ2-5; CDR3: CASSEGETQYF; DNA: TGTGCCAGCAGTGAAGGCGAGACCCAGTACTTC
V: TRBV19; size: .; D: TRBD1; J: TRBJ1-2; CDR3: CASRLTGERGYTF; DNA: TGTGCCAGTAGACTAACAGGGGAACGTGGCTACACCTTC
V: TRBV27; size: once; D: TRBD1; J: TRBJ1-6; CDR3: CASSWGTGDISPLHF; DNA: TGTGCCAGCAGTTGGGGGACAGGGGATATTTCACCCCTCCACTTT